These 18 T cell receptor beta chains originate from one sample sequenced in a study of cytomegalovirus exposure and HLA in healthy donors. PCR employed 60 Vbeta and 13 Jbeta primers. Sequencing used immunoSEQ multiplex PCR; TCRdb keeps in-frame clones, though not all of them. The data show about 39,000 clones, and the top ten clones hold roughly 2.9%. Material: PBMCs. The receptor set was obtained from a woman aged 25 to 39 in good health and CMV-seropositive.

This chain uses TRBV11-2 with TRBJ1-4; 9 bases agree with TRBD1. The CDR3 consists of 16 residues. V dropped 2 bases and J dropped 4; count of bases not matched to a gene: 5. CDR1 and CDR2 (germline): SGHAT, FQNNGV. The CDR3 here is CASSLIRGQGNEKLFF. CDR3 DNA: TGTGCCAGCAGCTTAATTCGGGGACAGGGTAATGAAAAACTGTTTTTT.

The gene calls are TRBV10-3 and TRBJ1-6, with D hard to call. Germline loops: CDR1 ENHRY, CDR2 SYGVKD. This CDR3 is built from 16 residues. V lost 6 bases to trimming and J lost 0 bases, with 12 bases between them. Here the CDR3 reads CAISVNPSSYNSPLHF. The CDR3, as DNA: TGTGCCATCAGCGTGAACCCGAGCTCCTATAATTCACCCCTCCACTTT.

This chain connects TRBV7-9 to TRBJ1-3, with 8 bases identical to TRBD1. After removal of 5 bases from V and 0 bases from J, the junction contained 3 bases not matched to a gene. This CDR3 contains 15 residues. Germline CDR1 and CDR2: SEHNR and FQNEAQ (reference sequence). For the CDR3, the DNA is TGTGCCAGCAGCACGGACAGGGACTCTGGAAACACCATATATTTT. Protein sequence: CASSTDRDSGNTIYF.

The chain carries TRBV20-1 and TRBJ2-5; 7 nucleotides line up with TRBD2. This CDR3 region has 11 residues. Losses at the gene ends were 8 bases for V and 5 bases for J; bases not matched to a gene: 5. Germline V CDR1 and CDR2: DFQATT, SNEGSKA (reference sequence). CDR3 sequence: CSSTGGETQYF. CDR3 bases: TGCAGTTCAACCGGGGGGGAGACCCAGTACTTC.

V gene TRBV18 combines with J gene TRBJ2-5; D not certain. With the DNA end fitting TRBJ2-7 better, the J assignment may be wrong. The CDR3 length is 12 residues. Germline values: CDR1 KGHSH, CDR2 LQKENI. This CDR3 reads CASSPTAGEQYF. CDR3 bases: TGTGCCAGCTCGCCCACAGCCGGCGAGCAGTACTTC.

The gene calls are TRBV11-1 and TRBJ1-1; no clear D. V was clipped by 2 bases and J by 5 bases, with 9 bases between them. Germline V gene lookup returns CDR1 SGHAT and CDR2 FQDESV (reference sequence). This CDR3 is built from 13 residues. The CDR3 spells CASSLPPGTEAFF. Written as DNA, the CDR3 is TGTGCCAGCAGCTTACCCCCGGGGACTGAAGCTTTCTTT.

The chain has TRBV4-1 and TRBJ2-3; 12 bases are a match to TRBD2. V lost 4 bases, J lost 2 bases, and 4 bases stayed unmatched. Germline-derived CDR1 and CDR2 are MGHRA and YSYEKL. The CDR3 consists of 16 residues. CDR3 sequence reads: CASSLRLAGATDTQYF. In nucleotides, the CDR3 is TGCGCCAGCAGCCTCCGACTAGCGGGGGCCACAGATACGCAGTATTTT.

The chain has TRBV18 and TRBJ1-5; 8 nucleotides align to TRBD1. The CDR3 length is 15 residues. Unmatched junction bases numbered 9, after V lost 5 bases and J lost 6 bases. The germline gives CDR1 KGHSH, CDR2 LQKENI. CDR3 residues: CASSDQGAPSQPQHF. CDR3 nucleotides: TGTGCCAGCTCAGACCAGGGGGCGCCGAGTCAGCCCCAGCATTTT.

The chain joins TRBV7-2 to TRBJ2-5, with D tentatively TRBD2 (6 bases). The V gene's germline CDR1 is SGHTA and CDR2 FQGNSA. There are 14 residues in the CDR3. The germline V and J ends were trimmed by 6 bases and 6 bases, with 17 bases remaining between them. The CDR3 nucleotides read TGTGCCAGCAGTTCAAACGGGGGTGCTCAGACCCAGTACTTC. Protein product: CASSSNGGAQTQYF. Supplemented by reference TRBV7-2 and TRBJ2-5, the full variable domain reads GAGVSQSPSNKVTEKGKDVELRCDPISGHTALYWYRQSLGQGLEFLIYFQGNSAPDKSGLPSDRFSAERTGGSVSTLTIQRTQQEDSAVYLCASSSNGGAQTQYFGPGTRLLVL.

V usage is TRBV6-5 and J usage is TRBJ2-5, with D maybe TRBD1 (5 bases). The J call could be wrong; TRBJ2-7 is a better fit for the DNA end. The germline gives CDR1 MNHEY, CDR2 SVGAGI. CDR3 length equals 12 residues. The CDR3 here is CASSRGSYEQYF. DNA for the CDR3: TGTGCCAGCAGTAGGGGTTCCTACGAGCAGTACTTC.

This chain uses TRBV29-1 with TRBJ1-1; possibly TRBD1 for D (6 bases). V shed 7 bases and J shed 2 bases, with 11 bases lying between them. CDR1 SQVTM and CDR2 ANQGSEA come from the germline V gene. The CDR3 loop spans 12 amino acids. The CDR3 sequence is CSGGGVNTEAFF. CDR3 coding DNA: TGCAGCGGAGGGGGAGTTAACACTGAAGCTTTCTTT.

The V and J genes are TRBV15 and TRBJ2-7; 10 bases match TRBD1. The CDR3 has 14 amino acids. The germline V gene encodes CDR1 LNHNV and CDR2 YYDKDF (reference sequence). With V trimmed by 5 bases and J by 5 bases, 6 bases remained unmatched. This chain's CDR3 is CATSDLTGGNEQYF. Written as DNA, the CDR3 is TGTGCCACCAGCGACCTGACAGGGGGCAACGAGCAGTACTTC.

The gene calls are TRBV27 and TRBJ1-2; 7 bases line up with TRBD1. Germline V gene lookup returns CDR1 MNHEY and CDR2 SMNVEV (reference sequence). The CDR3 spans 15 residues. Trimming cost V 2 bases and J 2 bases; bases outside gene matches: 5. CDR3 in amino acids: CASSLIPQGNYGYTF. CDR3 in DNA: TGTGCCAGCAGTTTAATCCCACAGGGGAACTATGGCTACACCTTC.

The V and J genes are TRBV4-2 and TRBJ2-7; 7 bases map to TRBD2. From germline, CDR1 is LGHNA and CDR2 YNFKEQ. V lost 0 bases and J lost 0; bases outside the gene matches: 8. The CDR3 has 17 residues. The CDR3 reads CASSQDLKRGYSYEQYF. CDR3 sequence (DNA): TGTGCCAGCAGCCAAGATCTCAAGCGGGGTTACTCCTACGAGCAGTACTTC.

The chain links TRBV18 to TRBJ1-1; TRBD1 might be the D (5 bases). This CDR3 has 15 amino acids. CDR1 is KGHSH, CDR2 LQKENI, per germline. Deletions cut 3 bases from V and 1 base from J, with 12 bases between. The CDR3: CASSPVQGQNTEAFF. CDR3 bases: TGTGCCAGCTCACCTGTTCAGGGCCAGAACACTGAAGCTTTCTTT.

V usage is TRBV5-5 and J usage is TRBJ2-1, with D unresolved. V lost 3 bases and J lost 5, with 15 bases in between. The V gene's germline CDR1 is SGHKS and CDR2 YYEKEE (reference sequence). The CDR3 has 15 residues. In DNA form, the CDR3 reads TGTGCCAGCAGCTCCCTCGGGTCCAGCAACAATGAGCAGTTCTTC. This sequence encodes CASSSLGSSNNEQFF.

The chain is built from TRBV6-1 and TRBJ1-5; D unresolved. Trimming cost V 1 base and J 0 bases, with 7 bases left between them. Per the germline V gene, CDR1 is MNHNS and CDR2 is SASEGT. The CDR3 has 15 amino acids. The CDR3 bases are TGTGCCAGCAGTGAAGAACCGAGTAGCAATCAGCCCCAGCATTTT. This gives the protein CASSEEPSSNQPQHF.

This chain joins TRBV5-1 and TRBJ2-2, with 8 positions matching TRBD1. J lost 6 bases, V lost 2 bases, and 6 bases had no gene match. Germline V gene data show CDR1 as SGHRS and CDR2 as YFSETQ. The length of the CDR3 is 15 residues. CDR3 in DNA: TGCGCCAGCAGCTTTGACAGGGGCGGAGCCGGGGAGCTGTTTTTT. This translates into CASSFDRGGAGELFF.